The table lists the clone carrying this T cell receptor beta chain with a few counts. TCRdb passed the RT-PCR reads through MiXCR, listing each CDR3 protein once. The sample shows approximately 150,000 distinct CDR3 sequences, approximately 25% of them seen only once. The data were taken from a study of patients and donors after allogeneic stem cell transplantation. The CDR3 contains 15 residues. J gave up 6 bases and V 4 bases, and 9 bases lay outside the gene matches. Germline V gene data show CDR1 as SGDLS and CDR2 as YYNGEE. The origin of this receptor is a human donor who was either an allogeneic HSCT recipient or a stem cell or donor lymphocyte infusion donor (not recorded which). It is not recorded whose cells these are; they may come from a transplant donor. Sample: blood, either unsorted or a sorted T cell fraction (not recorded which). The chain combines TRBV9 with TRBJ2-4; 8 positions agree with TRBD2. CDR3 DNA sequence: TGTGCCAGCAGCATACAAGCGGGAGAGGGAAACATTCAGTACTTC. This gives the protein CASSIQAGEGNIQYF.